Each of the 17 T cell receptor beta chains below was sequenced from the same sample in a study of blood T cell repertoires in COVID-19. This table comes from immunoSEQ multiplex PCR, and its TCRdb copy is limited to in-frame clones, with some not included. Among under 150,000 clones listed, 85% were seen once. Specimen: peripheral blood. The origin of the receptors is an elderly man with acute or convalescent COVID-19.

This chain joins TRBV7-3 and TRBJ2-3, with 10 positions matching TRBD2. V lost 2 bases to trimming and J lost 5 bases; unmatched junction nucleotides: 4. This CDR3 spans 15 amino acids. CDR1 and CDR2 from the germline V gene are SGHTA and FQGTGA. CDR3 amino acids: CASSLDPSGGDTQYF. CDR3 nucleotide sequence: TGTGCCAGCAGCTTAGACCCTAGCGGGGGAGATACGCAGTATTTT.

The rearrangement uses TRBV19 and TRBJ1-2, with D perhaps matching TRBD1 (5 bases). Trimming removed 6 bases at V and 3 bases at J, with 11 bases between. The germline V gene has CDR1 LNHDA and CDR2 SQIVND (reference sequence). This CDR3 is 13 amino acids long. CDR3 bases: TGTGCCAGTAGCGCAGGGTCTTACTATGGCTACACCTTC. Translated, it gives CASSAGSYYGYTF.

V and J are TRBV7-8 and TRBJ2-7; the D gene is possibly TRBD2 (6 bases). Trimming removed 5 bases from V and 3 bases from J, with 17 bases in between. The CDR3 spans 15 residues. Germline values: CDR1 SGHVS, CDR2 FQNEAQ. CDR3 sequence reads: CASSARGMVGYEQYF. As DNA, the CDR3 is TGTGCCAGCAGCGCCCGGGGGATGGTGGGCTACGAGCAGTACTTC. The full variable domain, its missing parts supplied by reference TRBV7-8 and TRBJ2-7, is GAGVSQSPRYKVAKRGQDVALRCDPISGHVSLFWYQQALGQGPEFLTYFQNEAQLDKSGLPSDRFFAERPEGSVSTLKIQRTQQEDSAVYLCASSARGMVGYEQYFGPGTRLTVT.

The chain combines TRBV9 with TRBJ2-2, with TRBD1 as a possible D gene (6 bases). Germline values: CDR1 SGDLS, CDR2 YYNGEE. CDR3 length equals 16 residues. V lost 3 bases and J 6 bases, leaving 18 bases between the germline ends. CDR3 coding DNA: TGTGCCAGCAGCGCCTCCGACAGGTCTGGGGCCGGGGAGCTGTTTTTT. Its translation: CASSASDRSGAGELFF.

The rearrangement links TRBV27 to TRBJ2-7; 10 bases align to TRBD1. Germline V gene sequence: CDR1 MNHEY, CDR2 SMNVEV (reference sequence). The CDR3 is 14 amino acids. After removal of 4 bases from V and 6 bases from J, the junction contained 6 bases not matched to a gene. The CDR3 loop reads CASSWTGGRSEQYF. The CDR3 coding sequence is TGTGCCAGCAGTTGGACAGGGGGACGTAGCGAGCAGTACTTC.

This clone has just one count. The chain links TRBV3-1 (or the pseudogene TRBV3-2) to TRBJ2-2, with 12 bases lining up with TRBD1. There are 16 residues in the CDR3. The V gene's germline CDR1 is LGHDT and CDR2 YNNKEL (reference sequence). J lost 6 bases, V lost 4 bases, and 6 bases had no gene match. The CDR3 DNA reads TGTGCCAGCAGCCTCTTAGGGACAGGGGGCCCCGGGGAGCTGTTTTTT. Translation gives CASSLLGTGGPGELFF.

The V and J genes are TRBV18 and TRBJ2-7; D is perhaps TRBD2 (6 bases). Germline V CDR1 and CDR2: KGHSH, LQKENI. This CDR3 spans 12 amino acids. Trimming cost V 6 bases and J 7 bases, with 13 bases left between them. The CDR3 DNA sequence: TGTGCCAGCTCGTCCAAGGGAGGTGAGCAGTACTTC. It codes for CASSSKGGEQYF.

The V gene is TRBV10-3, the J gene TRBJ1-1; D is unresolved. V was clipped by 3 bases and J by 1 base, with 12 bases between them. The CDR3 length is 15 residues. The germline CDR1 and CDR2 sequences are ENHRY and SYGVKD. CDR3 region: CAISESELWNTEAFF. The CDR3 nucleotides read TGTGCCATCAGTGAAAGTGAGTTATGGAACACTGAAGCTTTCTTT.

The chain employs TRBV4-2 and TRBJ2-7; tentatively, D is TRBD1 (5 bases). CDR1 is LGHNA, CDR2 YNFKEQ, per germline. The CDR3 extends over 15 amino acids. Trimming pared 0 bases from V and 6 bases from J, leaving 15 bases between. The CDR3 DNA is TGTGCCAGCAGCCAAGATTCGTCATCAGGGCGCGAGCAGTACTTC. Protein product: CASSQDSSSGREQYF.

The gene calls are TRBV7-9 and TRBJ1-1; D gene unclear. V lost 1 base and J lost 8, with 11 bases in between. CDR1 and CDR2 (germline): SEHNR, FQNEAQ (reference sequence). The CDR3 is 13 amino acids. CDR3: CASSLGGSAEAFF. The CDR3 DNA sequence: TGTGCCAGCAGCTTAGGCGGCTCGGCGGAAGCTTTCTTT.

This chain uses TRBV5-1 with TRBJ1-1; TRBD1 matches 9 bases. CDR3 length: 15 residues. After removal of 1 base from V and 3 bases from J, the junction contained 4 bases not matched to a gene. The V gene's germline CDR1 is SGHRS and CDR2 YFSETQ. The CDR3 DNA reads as TGCGCCAGCAGCTTGACATGGGACAGGGACACTGAAGCTTTCTTT. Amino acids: CASSLTWDRDTEAFF.

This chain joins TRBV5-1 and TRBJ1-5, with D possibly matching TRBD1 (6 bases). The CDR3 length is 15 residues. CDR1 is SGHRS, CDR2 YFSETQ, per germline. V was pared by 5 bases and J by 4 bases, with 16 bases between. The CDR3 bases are TGCGCCAGCAGTCCAGGTCCGGACAGTAATCAGCCCCAGCATTTT. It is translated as CASSPGPDSNQPQHF.

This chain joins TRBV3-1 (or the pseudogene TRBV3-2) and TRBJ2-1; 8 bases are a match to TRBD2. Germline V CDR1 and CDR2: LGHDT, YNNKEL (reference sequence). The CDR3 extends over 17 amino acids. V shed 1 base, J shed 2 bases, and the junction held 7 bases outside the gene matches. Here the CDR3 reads CASSQGVSGDPYNEQFF. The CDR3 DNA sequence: TGTGCCAGCAGCCAAGGTGTTAGCGGGGACCCCTACAATGAGCAGTTCTTC.

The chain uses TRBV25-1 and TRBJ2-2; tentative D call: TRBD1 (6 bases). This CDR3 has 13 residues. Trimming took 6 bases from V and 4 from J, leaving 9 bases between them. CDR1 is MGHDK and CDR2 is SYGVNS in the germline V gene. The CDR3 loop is CASRQGGTGELFF. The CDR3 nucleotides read TGTGCCAGCAGACAGGGCGGCACCGGGGAGCTGTTTTTT.

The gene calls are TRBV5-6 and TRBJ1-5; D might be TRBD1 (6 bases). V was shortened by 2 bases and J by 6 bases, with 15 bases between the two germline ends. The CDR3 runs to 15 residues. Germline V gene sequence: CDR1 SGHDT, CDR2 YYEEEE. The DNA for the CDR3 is TGTGCCAGCAGCTTATACAGGGTGGGTGGTCAGCCCCAGCATTTT. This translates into CASSLYRVGGQPQHF.

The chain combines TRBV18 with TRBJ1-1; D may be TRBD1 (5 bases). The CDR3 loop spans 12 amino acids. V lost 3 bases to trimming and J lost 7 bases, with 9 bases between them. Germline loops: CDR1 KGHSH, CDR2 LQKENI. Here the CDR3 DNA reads TGTGCCAGCTCACCCCTAACAGGTGAAGCTTTCTTT. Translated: CASSPLTGEAFF.

The CDR3 DNA sequence: TGTGCCAGCAGCCCCGACAGGGGTTGGAACACTGAAGCTTTCTTT. This gives the protein CASSPDRGWNTEAFF. This sequence joins TRBV6-4 and TRBJ1-1, with 8 bases matching TRBD1. The CDR3 totals 15 residues. Per the germline V gene, CDR1 is MRHNA and CDR2 is SNTAGT. After removal of 6 bases from V and 1 base from J, the junction contained 7 bases not matched to a gene.